Listed below are T cell receptor beta chains from one sample, sequenced in a study of T cell responses to AZD1222 COVID-19 vaccine. This table comes from immunoSEQ multiplex PCR, and its TCRdb copy is limited to in-frame clones, with some not included. The data hold 110,000 to 150,000 clones, with 90% to 95% observed a single time. The starting material was peripheral blood, obtained on day 0 of AZD1222 vaccination. Source of these receptors: an adult in good health. Each CDR3 is given with its conserved first and last residue. A D gene is named only where the DNA matches it firmly. The size entry is marked missing in some rows and otherwise reads once, few, many or a size class.

>TRBD1|TRBV11-1|once|TRBJ2-5
TGTGCCAGCAGCCCTTTGGGACAGCTCCAAGAGACCCAGTACTTC
CASSPLGQLQETQYF
>TRBD2|TRBV29-1|.|TRBJ2-2
TGCAGCGTTGACGCCACCGGGACTAGACCCGGGGAGCTGTTTTTT
CSVDATGTRPGELFF
>.|TRBV25-1|.|TRBJ1-6
TGTGCCAGCAGTGAATATAGGGAAACCCTCCACTTT
CASSEYRETLHF
>.|TRBV10-3|.|TRBJ2-2
TGTGCCATCAGTGACAGACGGGAGAGCACCGGGGAGCTGTTTTTT
CAISDRRESTGELFF
>TRBD1|TRBV19|.|TRBJ1-4
TGTGCCAGTACTGACAGGGTTAGCGAAAAACTGTTTTTT
CASTDRVSEKLFF
>TRBD1|TRBV6-2/TRBV6-3|.|TRBJ2-7
TGTGCCAGCAGTCCAATCGGGACAGGGGGCACGTACGAGCAGTACTTC
CASSPIGTGGTYEQYF
>.|TRBV5-1|.|TRBJ2-7
TGCGCCAGCAGCTTGGCGGGGGTATTTTCCTACGAGCAGTACTTC
CASSLAGVFSYEQYF
>.|TRBV5-6|.|TRBJ2-6
TGTGCCAGCAGCAGGGCAAGGATGGGCTCTGGGGCCAACGTCCTGACTTTC
CASSRARMGSGANVLTF
>TRBD1|TRBV6-6|.|TRBJ2-3
TGTGCCAGCAGTTCGGACAGGGGAGGGCCAGATACGCAGTATTTT
CASSSDRGGPDTQYF
>TRBD1|TRBV9|.|TRBJ1-4
TGTGCCAGCAGCGTAACGTCCGGGACAGTTAATGAAAAACTGTTTTTT
CASSVTSGTVNEKLFF
>.|TRBV18|once|TRBJ2-3
TGTGCCAGCTCATCGGGACTCCAAACCTTTACGCAGTATTTT
CASSSGLQTFTQYF
>TRBD1|TRBV28|.|TRBJ1-2
TGTGCCAGCAGTATCTCCGGACAGGGGTATGGCTACACCTTC
CASSISGQGYGYTF
>.|TRBV3-1/TRBV3-2|.|TRBJ2-5
TGTGCCAGCAGCCAAGAGGTTTTGAGGGGTGAGACCCAGTACTTC
CASSQEVLRGETQYF
>.|TRBV9|.|TRBJ2-2
TGTGCCAGCAGCGAGAGGGTACTGACCGGGGAGCTGTTTTTT
CASSERVLTGELFF
>TRBD2|TRBV13|.|TRBJ2-1
TGTGCCAGCGCAACTAGCGGGGGTCCTGCTGAGCAGTTCTTC
CASATSGGPAEQFF
>TRBD2|TRBV7-6|.|TRBJ2-1
TGTGCCAGCAGCCTTCTAGCGGGTTCTTTCAATGAGCAGTTCTTC
CASSLLAGSFNEQFF
>.|TRBV19|.|TRBJ1-2
TGTGCCAGTAGTATCTGGGCAGGGTGGAACTATGGCTACACCTTC
CASSIWAGWNYGYTF
>.|TRBV7-9|.|TRBJ1-1
TGTGCCAGCAGCCCCCAAGGAACAGGTACTGAAGCTTTCTTT
CASSPQGTGTEAFF
>TRBD2|TRBV7-6|.|TRBJ2-3
TGTGCCAGCAGCGGAGGACTAGATCATACGCAGTATTTT
CASSGGLDHTQYF
>TRBD1|TRBV5-1|.|TRBJ1-1
TGCGCCAGCAGCTGGATGGGGACAGGTGTAGGTGACACTGAAGCTTTCTTT
CASSWMGTGVGDTEAFF
>.|TRBV7-9|.|TRBJ2-1
TGTGCCAGCAGCTTGGGACCACCTAGATACAATGAGCAGTTCTTC
CASSLGPPRYNEQFF
>TRBD1|TRBV7-6|.|TRBJ2-2
TGTGCCAGCAGCTCACTTCCGGGACAGGGTAGCGGGGAGCTGTTTTTT
CASSSLPGQGSGELFF
>.|TRBV3-1/TRBV3-2|.|TRBJ1-4
TGTGCCAGCAGCCCGGCGCCTAATGAAAAACTGTTTTTT
CASSPAPNEKLFF
>.|TRBV11-1|.|TRBJ1-1
TGTGCCAGCAGCTGGGTGAGGTCGGCTGAAGCTTTCTTT
CASSWVRSAEAFF
>.|TRBV5-4|.|TRBJ2-1
TGTGCCAGCAGCCCGAGGGGGGCGGATGAGCAGTTCTTC
CASSPRGADEQFF
>.|TRBV4-1|.|TRBJ1-6
TGCGCCAGCAGCCAAGAATACCAGTCGCGCCCCGCCCTCCACTTT
CASSQEYQSRPALHF
>.|TRBV5-1|.|TRBJ2-7
TGCGCCAGCAGCGGCACCAGTGAACTCTGGGCAGGGCTAGACGAGCAGTACTTC
CASSGTSELWAGLDEQYF
>.|TRBV4-2|.|TRBJ1-2
TGTGCCAGCAGCCAAGAATTTGACGGATCAACCGGCTACACCTTC
CASSQEFDGSTGYTF
>.|TRBV24-1|.|TRBJ2-1
TGTGCCACCAGTACGGGGGCTGTATATGAGCAGTTCTTC
CATSTGAVYEQFF
>.|TRBV21-1|.|TRBJ1-4
TGTGCCAGCAGCAGGGGGCAACCTAATGAAAAACTGTTTTTT
CASSRGQPNEKLFF
>TRBD1|TRBV7-2|.|TRBJ2-7
TGTGCCAGCAGCTCCGACAGGGGGGGTCTCCGCGAGCAGTACTTC
CASSSDRGGLREQYF
>.|TRBV6-5|.|TRBJ1-1
TGTGCCACCGAAGTAGGGCAGAACACTGAAGCTTTCTTT
CATEVGQNTEAFF
>.|TRBV5-5|.|TRBJ2-3
TGTGCCAGCAGCTTCCCAGATACGCAGTATTTT
CASSFPDTQYF
>TRBD2|TRBV7-2|.|TRBJ2-4
TGTGCCAGCAGCTTAATTCCGGGACTAGCGGGGAAAAACATTCAGTACTTC
CASSLIPGLAGKNIQYF
>.|TRBV6-6|.|TRBJ1-1
TGTGCCAGCAGTTACTCGAGGCTTTCCCGAGTTAGAGCTTTCTTT
CASSYSRLSRVRAFF
>TRBD2|TRBV19|.|TRBJ2-3
TGTGCCAGTAGTATAGCTACCGGAGCGGGGGGCGACACAGATACGCAGTATTTT
CASSIATGAGGDTDTQYF
>.|TRBV4-1|few|TRBJ1-2
TGCGCCAGCAGCCAAGGTCCAGGGAGAGATGGCTACACCTTC
CASSQGPGRDGYTF
>.|TRBV27|few|TRBJ1-1
TGTGCCAGCAGTAAGTCCAACAGGGTAGGGTTTACTGACACTGAAGCTTTCTTT
CASSKSNRVGFTDTEAFF
>.|TRBV25-1|few|TRBJ1-5
TGTGCCAGCAGTGAAAGACAGGAGAGTCAGCCCCAGCATTTT
CASSERQESQPQHF
>.|TRBV7-9|.|TRBJ1-2
TGTGCCAGCAGCTTACCGGAGGGGGATCTCTATGGCTACACCTTC
CASSLPEGDLYGYTF
>.|TRBV5-6|.|TRBJ2-2
TGTGCCAGCAGCTTAGGGACAGCGGGGACCACCGGGGAGCTGTTTTTT
CASSLGTAGTTGELFF
>.|TRBV19|.|TRBJ2-2
TGTGCCAGTAGTTGGAGGGGCGGTGATCGCACCGGGGAGCTGTTTTTT
CASSWRGGDRTGELFF
>.|TRBV10-3|.|TRBJ1-2
TGTGCCACCCATGACGGTCGAACGGGAGGCTACACCTTC
CATHDGRTGGYTF
>.|TRBV6-6|.|TRBJ1-5
TGTGCCAGCAGTTACGGTTTGGGTCAGCCCCAGCATTTT
CASSYGLGQPQHF
>.|TRBV28|.|TRBJ2-7
TGTGCCAGCAGCCCCCGGACGGAAAACGAGCAGTACTTC
CASSPRTENEQYF
>.|TRBV6-5|.|TRBJ1-5
TGTGCCAGCACCAAACTCAGCGGTGATCAGCCCCAGCATTTT
CASTKLSGDQPQHF
>TRBD2|TRBV28|.|TRBJ2-5
TGTGCCAGCAGTTTACAGCTCGGGAGCGGGGGGTCAGAGACCCAGTACTTC
CASSLQLGSGGSETQYF
>.|TRBV6-6|.|TRBJ2-7
TGTGCCAGCAGGGAGGGACGGGCCTACGAGCAGTACTTC
CASREGRAYEQYF
>.|TRBV4-1|.|TRBJ1-3
TGCGCCAGCAGCCCGGAATGGGCCAACTCTGGAAACACCATATATTTT
CASSPEWANSGNTIYF
>.|TRBV2|.|TRBJ1-3
TGTGCCAGCAGGCTAATACAGACGGGCGCCTTCTCTCCCTCTGGAAACACCATATATTTT
CASRLIQTGAFSPSGNTIYF
>.|TRBV12-3/TRBV12-4|.|TRBJ1-6
TGTGCCAGCAGTTTAGGGAATTCACCCCTCCACTTT
CASSLGNSPLHF
>.|TRBV7-8|.|TRBJ2-3
TGTGCCAGCAGCTTCAGGGTTCCCTCAGATACGCAGTATTTT
CASSFRVPSDTQYF
>.|TRBV9|.|TRBJ1-5
TGTGCCAGCAGCGAGTTTACGGGGGCCGGCGAGCCCCAGCATTTT
CASSEFTGAGEPQHF
>.|TRBV13|.|TRBJ2-1
TGTGCCAGCAGCTTGTTCGGCGGCAATGAGCAGTTCTTC
CASSLFGGNEQFF
>.|TRBV19|.|TRBJ1-2
TGTGCCAGTAGTATTCCTTTGGGGAACCTATATGGCTACACCTTC
CASSIPLGNLYGYTF
>TRBD1|TRBV19|.|TRBJ1-2
TGTGCCAGCGACGACAGGGGCTACTATGGCTACACCTTC
CASDDRGYYGYTF
>.|TRBV6-5|.|TRBJ1-1
TGTGCCAGCAGTACCCCCGGGGCAGCCCGGACTGAAGCTTTCTTT
CASSTPGAARTEAFF
>.|TRBV18|.|TRBJ1-5
TGTGCCAGCTCAACCACAGGGCGCAGCAATCAGCCCCAGCATTTT
CASSTTGRSNQPQHF
>.|TRBV9|.|TRBJ1-3
TGTGCCAGCAGCGTAGATCCGGGTGTAAGTGGAAACACCATATATTTT
CASSVDPGVSGNTIYF